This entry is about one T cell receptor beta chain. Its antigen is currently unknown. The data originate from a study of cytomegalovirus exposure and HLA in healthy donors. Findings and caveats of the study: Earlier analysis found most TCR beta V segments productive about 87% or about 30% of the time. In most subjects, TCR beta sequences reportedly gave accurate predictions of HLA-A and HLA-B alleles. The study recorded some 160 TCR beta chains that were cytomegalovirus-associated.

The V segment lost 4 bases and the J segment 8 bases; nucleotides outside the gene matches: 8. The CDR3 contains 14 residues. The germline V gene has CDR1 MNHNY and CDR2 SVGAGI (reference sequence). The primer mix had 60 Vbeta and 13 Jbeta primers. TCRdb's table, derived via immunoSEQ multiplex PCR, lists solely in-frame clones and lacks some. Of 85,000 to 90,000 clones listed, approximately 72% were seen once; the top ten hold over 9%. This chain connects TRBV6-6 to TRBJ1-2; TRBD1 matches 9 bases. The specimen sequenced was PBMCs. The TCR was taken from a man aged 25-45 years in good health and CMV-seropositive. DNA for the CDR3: TGTGCCAGCAGTTCGGGACAGGGAATTGGCGGCTACACCTTC. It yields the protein CASSSGQGIGGYTF.